Shown below are 10 T cell receptor beta chains from a single sample sequenced in a study of identical twins. TCRdb processed the 5' RACE reads anew with MiXCR; each CDR3 protein has one entry. The table includes 470,000 or so distinct CDR3 sequences, roughly 24% detected once. These data also featured in a second study, about T cells expressing NK-cell markers.

Sequenced: CD4+ T cells sorted from blood. These receptors came from a woman under 30 in good health.

This clonotype appeared a few times. This chain links TRBV4-1 with TRBJ2-1; TRBD1 matches 8 bases. The CDR3 loop spans 17 amino acids. Germline V CDR1 and CDR2: MGHRA, YSYEKL. Losses at the gene ends were 4 bases for V and 7 bases for J; bases not matched to a gene: 15. The CDR3 loop reads CASSPSRDRFGVNEQFF. The CDR3 DNA follows: TGCGCCAGCAGCCCGTCCCGGGACAGGTTCGGAGTGAATGAGCAGTTCTTC.

The V call is TRBV7-2, the J call TRBJ2-7; 7 bases match TRBD2. CDR1 SGHTA and CDR2 FQGNSA come from the germline V gene. The CDR3 is 15 residues long. With V trimmed by 1 base and J by 2 bases, 5 bases remained unmatched. CDR3 sequence reads: CASSLGSGQPYEQYF. The CDR3 bases are TGTGCCAGCAGCTTAGGTAGCGGGCAGCCCTACGAGCAGTACTTC. The entire variable domain, with the rest obtained from reference TRBV7-2 and TRBJ2-7, is as follows: GAGVSQSPSNKVTEKGKDVELRCDPISGHTALYWYRQSLGQGLEFLIYFQGNSAPDKSGLPSDRFSAERTGGSVSTLTIQRTQQEDSAVYLCASSLGSGQPYEQYFGPGTRLTVT.

This clonotype was seen more than once but under ten times. The V gene is TRBV4-3, the J gene TRBJ2-2, with 7 bases aligning to TRBD2. Trimming removed 4 bases from V and 4 bases from J; junction bases left unmatched: 9. This CDR3 has 16 residues. Germline V lookup: CDR1 LGHNA, CDR2 YSLEER. In DNA form, the CDR3 reads TGCGCCAGCAGCCGAGAAGCGGGGACTTTCACCGGGGAGCTGTTTTTT. Its protein is CASSREAGTFTGELFF.

The chain carries TRBV18 and TRBJ2-1; 7 nucleotides match TRBD1. Trimming cost V 4 bases and J 9 bases; bases outside gene matches: 9. Germline V gene sequence: CDR1 KGHSH, CDR2 LQKENI. This CDR3 is 14 amino acids long. This CDR3 reads CASSQTYGQAEQFF. The CDR3 DNA reads TGTGCCAGCTCACAAACTTATGGACAGGCTGAGCAGTTCTTC.

A note on this clonotype: One end of the junction does not line up with germline, which may come from a read error. This chain connects TRBV29-1 to TRBJ2-1, with 10 bases matching TRBD2. Per germline, CDR1 SQVTM and CDR2 ANQGSEA. This CDR3 comprises 16 residues. The CDR3 protein is CSAEGGAGGFDNEQFF. The CDR3 nucleotides read TGCAGCGCTGAAGGAGGAGCGGGAGGGTTCGACAATGAGCAGTTCTTC.

This chain connects TRBV12-3 or TRBV12-4 to TRBJ2-7; a possible D gene is TRBD1 (6 bases). The CDR3 runs to 14 residues. Deletions cut 6 bases from V and 0 bases from J, with 12 bases between. CDR3 region: CASRSGVSSYEQYF. For the CDR3, the DNA is TGTGCCAGCAGATCAGGGGTTAGCTCCTACGAGCAGTACTTC.

This clonotype was seen a handful of times. The rearrangement links TRBV12-3 or TRBV12-4 to TRBJ2-7, with D perhaps TRBD1 (5 bases). The V gene lost 6 bases and the J gene lost 0 bases, with 12 bases spanning the gap. CDR3 length: 14 residues. The CDR3 here is CASRGELSSYEQYF. The CDR3 bases are TGTGCCAGCAGAGGGGAATTGAGCTCCTACGAGCAGTACTTC.

The chain recombines TRBV12-3 or TRBV12-4 with TRBJ2-4; no definite D call. The V and J ends lost 0 bases and 13 bases respectively, with 13 bases between them. The CDR3 runs to 13 residues. The CDR3 loop is CASSLAVYTVQYF. Here the CDR3 DNA reads TGTGCCAGCAGTTTAGCGGTATACACTGTCCAGTACTTC.

V and J are TRBV5-1 and TRBJ2-1; D is perhaps TRBD1 (7 bases). Trimming shortened V by 6 bases and J by 5 bases, and 15 bases separated the two germline ends. The germline V gene encodes CDR1 SGHRS and CDR2 YFSETQ. This CDR3 comprises 14 residues. CDR3 in amino acids: CASKGGQTHNEQFF. The CDR3 nucleotides read TGCGCCAGCAAGGGGGGACAGACGCACAATGAGCAGTTCTTC. The full variable domain, completed using reference TRBV5-1 and TRBJ2-1, is KAGVTQTPRYLIKTRGQQVTLSCSPISGHRSVSWYQQTPGQGLQFLFEYFSETQRNKGNFPGRFSGRQFSNSRSEMNVSTLELGDSALYLCASKGGQTHNEQFFGPGTRLTVL.

This clonotype was seen only a few times. The CDR3: CASSLVQGARTYEQYF. The DNA of the CDR3 is TGTGCCAGCAGCTTAGTTCAGGGGGCGCGTACCTACGAGCAGTACTTC. V and J are TRBV7-8 and TRBJ2-7, with TRBD1 identical over 8 bases. The CDR3 sequence is 16 residues long. Trimming removed 1 base from V and 2 bases from J; junction bases left unmatched: 7. CDR1 and CDR2 (germline): SGHVS, FQNEAQ.